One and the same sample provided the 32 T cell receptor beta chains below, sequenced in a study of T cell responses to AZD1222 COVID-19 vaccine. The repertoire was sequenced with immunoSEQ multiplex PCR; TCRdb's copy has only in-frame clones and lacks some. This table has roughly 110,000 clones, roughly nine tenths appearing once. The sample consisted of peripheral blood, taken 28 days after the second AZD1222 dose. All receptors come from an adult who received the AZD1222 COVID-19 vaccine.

CDR3 amino acids: CASSRGGQNIQYF. The CDR3 DNA sequence: TGTGCCAGCAGCCGCGGGGGCCAAAACATTCAGTACTTC. The chain couples TRBV7-2 to TRBJ2-4, with D perhaps matching TRBD2 (7 bases). The CDR3 consists of 13 residues. V was clipped by 5 bases and J by 5 bases, with 10 bases between them. Germline-derived CDR1 and CDR2 are SGHTA and FQGNSA. Using reference TRBV7-2 and TRBJ2-4 for the parts outside the CDR3, the full variable domain is GAGVSQSPSNKVTEKGKDVELRCDPISGHTALYWYRQSLGQGLEFLIYFQGNSAPDKSGLPSDRFSAERTGGSVSTLTIQRTQQEDSAVYLCASSRGGQNIQYFGAGTRLSVL.

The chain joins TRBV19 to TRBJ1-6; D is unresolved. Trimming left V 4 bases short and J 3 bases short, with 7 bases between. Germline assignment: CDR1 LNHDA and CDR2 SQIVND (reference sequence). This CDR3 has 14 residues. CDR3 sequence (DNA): TGTGCCAGTAGTAACTCCGGCTATAATTCACCCCTCCACTTT. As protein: CASSNSGYNSPLHF.

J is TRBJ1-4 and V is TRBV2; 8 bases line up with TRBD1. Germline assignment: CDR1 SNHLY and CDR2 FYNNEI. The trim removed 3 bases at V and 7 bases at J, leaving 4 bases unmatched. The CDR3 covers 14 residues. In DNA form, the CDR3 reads TGTGCCAGCAGTGATTTGCAGGGGGCTGAAAAACTGTTTTTT. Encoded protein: CASSDLQGAEKLFF.

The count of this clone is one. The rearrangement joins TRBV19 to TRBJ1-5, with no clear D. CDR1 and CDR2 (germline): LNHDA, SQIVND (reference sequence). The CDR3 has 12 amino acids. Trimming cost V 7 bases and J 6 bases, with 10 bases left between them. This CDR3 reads CASNMGGQPQHF. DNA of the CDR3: TGTGCCAGTAACATGGGCGGTCAGCCCCAGCATTTT.

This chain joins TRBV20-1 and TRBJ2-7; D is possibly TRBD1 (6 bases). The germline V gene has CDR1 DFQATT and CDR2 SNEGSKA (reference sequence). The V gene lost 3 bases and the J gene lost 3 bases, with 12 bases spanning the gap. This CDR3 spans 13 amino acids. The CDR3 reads CSASYREVYEQYF. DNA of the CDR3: TGCAGTGCTAGTTACAGGGAAGTCTACGAGCAGTACTTC.

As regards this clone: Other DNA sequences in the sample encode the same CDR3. CDR3 sequence (DNA): TGTGCCAGCAGTTCCAGCTACGAGCAGTACTTC. As protein: CASSSSYEQYF. The V and J genes are TRBV12-3 or TRBV12-4 and TRBJ2-7; D not certain. The CDR3 length is 11 residues. V lost 4 bases to trimming and J lost 3 bases, with 4 bases between them.

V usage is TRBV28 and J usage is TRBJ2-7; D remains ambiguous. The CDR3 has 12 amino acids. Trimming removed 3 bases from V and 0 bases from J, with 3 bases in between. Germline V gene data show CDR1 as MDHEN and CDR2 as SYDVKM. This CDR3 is CASSFYSYEQYF. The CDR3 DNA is TGTGCCAGCAGTTTTTACTCCTACGAGCAGTACTTC.

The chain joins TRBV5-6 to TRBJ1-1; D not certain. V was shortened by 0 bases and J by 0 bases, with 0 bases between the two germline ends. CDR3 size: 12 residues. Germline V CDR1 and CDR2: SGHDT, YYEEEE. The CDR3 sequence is CASSLVNTEAFF. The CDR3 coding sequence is TGTGCCAGCAGCTTGGTGAACACTGAAGCTTTCTTT. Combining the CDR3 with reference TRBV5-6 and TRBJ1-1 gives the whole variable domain DAGVTQSPTHLIKTRGQQVTLRCSPKSGHDTVSWYQQALGQGPQFIFQYYEEEERQRGNFPDRFSGHQFPNYSSELNVNALLLGDSALYLCASSLVNTEAFFGQGTRLTVV.

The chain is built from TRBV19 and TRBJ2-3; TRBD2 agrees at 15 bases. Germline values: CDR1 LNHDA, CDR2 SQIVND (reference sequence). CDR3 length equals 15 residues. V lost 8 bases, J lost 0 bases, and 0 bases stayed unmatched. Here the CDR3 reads CASGLAGGSTDTQYF. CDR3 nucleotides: TGTGCCAGTGGACTAGCGGGGGGGAGCACAGATACGCAGTATTTT.

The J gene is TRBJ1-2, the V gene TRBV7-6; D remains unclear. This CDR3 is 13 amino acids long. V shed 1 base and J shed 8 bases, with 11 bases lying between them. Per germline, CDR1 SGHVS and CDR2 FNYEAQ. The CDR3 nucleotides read TGTGCCAGCAGCTTAGGCTGGGGAGGCGGCTACACCTTC. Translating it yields CASSLGWGGGYTF.

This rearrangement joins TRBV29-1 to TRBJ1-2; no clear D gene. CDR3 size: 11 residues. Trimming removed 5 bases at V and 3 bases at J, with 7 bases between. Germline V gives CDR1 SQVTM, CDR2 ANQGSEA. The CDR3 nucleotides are TGCAGCGTTTCTGAGTACTATGGCTACACCTTC. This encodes CSVSEYYGYTF.

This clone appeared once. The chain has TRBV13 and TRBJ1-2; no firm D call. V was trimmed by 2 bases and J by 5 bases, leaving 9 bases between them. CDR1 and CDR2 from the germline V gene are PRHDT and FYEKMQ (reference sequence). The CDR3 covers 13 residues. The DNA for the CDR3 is TGTGCCAGCAGCTTATCGGGGAGTTATGGCTACACCTTC. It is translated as CASSLSGSYGYTF.

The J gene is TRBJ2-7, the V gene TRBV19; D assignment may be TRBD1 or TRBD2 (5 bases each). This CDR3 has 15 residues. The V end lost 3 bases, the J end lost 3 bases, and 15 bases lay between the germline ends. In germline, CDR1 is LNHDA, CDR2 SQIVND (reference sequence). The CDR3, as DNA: TGTGCCAGTAGTATGGGACCCCCCCTATACTACGAGCAGTACTTC. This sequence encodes CASSMGPPLYYEQYF. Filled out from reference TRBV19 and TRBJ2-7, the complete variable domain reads DGGITQSPKYLFRKEGQNVTLSCEQNLNHDAMYWYRQDPGQGLRLIYYSQIVNDFQKGDIAEGYSVSREKKESFPLTVTSAQKNPTAFYLCASSMGPPLYYEQYFGPGTRLTVT.

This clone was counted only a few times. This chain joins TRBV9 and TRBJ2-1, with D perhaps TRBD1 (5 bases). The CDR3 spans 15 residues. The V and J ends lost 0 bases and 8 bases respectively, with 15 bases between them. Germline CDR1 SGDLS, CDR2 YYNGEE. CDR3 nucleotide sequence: TGTGCCAGCAGCGTAGCTTCTTCGACAGTCCATGAGCAGTTCTTC. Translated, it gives CASSVASSTVHEQFF.

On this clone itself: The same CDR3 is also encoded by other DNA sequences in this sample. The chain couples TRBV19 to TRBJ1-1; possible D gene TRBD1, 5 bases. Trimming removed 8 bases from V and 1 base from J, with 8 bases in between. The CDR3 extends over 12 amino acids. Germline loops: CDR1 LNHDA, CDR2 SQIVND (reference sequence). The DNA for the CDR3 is TGTGCCAGTGATGACAGGAACACTGAAGCTTTCTTT. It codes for CASDDRNTEAFF.

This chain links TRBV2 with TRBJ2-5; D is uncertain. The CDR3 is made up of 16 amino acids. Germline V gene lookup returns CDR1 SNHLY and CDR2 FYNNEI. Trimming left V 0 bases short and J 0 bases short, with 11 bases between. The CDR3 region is CASSEAEGLYQETQYF. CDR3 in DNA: TGTGCCAGCAGTGAAGCGGAAGGGTTATACCAAGAGACCCAGTACTTC.

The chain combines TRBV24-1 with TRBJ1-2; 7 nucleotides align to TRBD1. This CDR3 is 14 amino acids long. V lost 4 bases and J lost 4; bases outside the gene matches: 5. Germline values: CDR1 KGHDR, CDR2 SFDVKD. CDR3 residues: CATSEQDRFYGYTF. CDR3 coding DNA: TGTGCCACCAGTGAGCAGGACAGGTTCTATGGCTACACCTTC.

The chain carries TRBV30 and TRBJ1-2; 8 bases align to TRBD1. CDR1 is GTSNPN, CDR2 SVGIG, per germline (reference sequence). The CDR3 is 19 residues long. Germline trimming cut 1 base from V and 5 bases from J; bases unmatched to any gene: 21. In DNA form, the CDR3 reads TGTGCCTGGAGTGGTGGGTCCGGACAGGGTGTCTCATCGAGATATGGCTACACCTTC. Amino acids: CAWSGGSGQGVSSRYGYTF.

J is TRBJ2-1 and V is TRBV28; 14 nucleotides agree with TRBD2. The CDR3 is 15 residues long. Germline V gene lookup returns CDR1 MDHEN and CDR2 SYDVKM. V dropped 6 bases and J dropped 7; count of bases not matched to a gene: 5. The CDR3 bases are TGTGCCAGCAGGGCGGGGACTAGCGGGGGTAATGAGCAGTTCTTC. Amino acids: CASRAGTSGGNEQFF.

CDR3 nucleotide sequence: TGTGCCAGCAGCTTAGGGCCCTCAGTGAACACTGAAGCTTTCTTT. Protein product: CASSLGPSVNTEAFF. The V gene is TRBV7-3, the J gene TRBJ1-1; D gene ambiguous. This CDR3 is 15 amino acids long. The V end was cut by 2 bases, the J end by 0 bases, with 10 bases between. The germline gives CDR1 SGHTA, CDR2 FQGTGA.

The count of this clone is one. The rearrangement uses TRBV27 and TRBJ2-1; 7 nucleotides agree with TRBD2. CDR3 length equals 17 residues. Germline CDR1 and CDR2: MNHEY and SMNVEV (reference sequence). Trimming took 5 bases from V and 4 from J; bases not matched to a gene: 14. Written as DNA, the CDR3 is TGTGCCAGCAGTACCCGAATTGCAGCGGGGCTATACAATGAGCAGTTCTTC. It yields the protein CASSTRIAAGLYNEQFF.

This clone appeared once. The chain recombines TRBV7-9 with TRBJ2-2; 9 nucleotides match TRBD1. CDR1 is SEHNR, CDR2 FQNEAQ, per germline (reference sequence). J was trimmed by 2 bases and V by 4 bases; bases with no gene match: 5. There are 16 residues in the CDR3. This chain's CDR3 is CASSSTGGGNTGELFF. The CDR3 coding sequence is TGTGCCAGCAGCTCGACAGGGGGAGGAAACACCGGGGAGCTGTTTTTT.

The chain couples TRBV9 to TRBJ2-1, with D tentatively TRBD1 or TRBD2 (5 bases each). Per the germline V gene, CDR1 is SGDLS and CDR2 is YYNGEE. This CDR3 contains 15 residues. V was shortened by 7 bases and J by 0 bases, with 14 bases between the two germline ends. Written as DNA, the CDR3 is TGTGCCAGCTCCCGCCGGGACCCCTCCTACAATGAGCAGTTCTTC. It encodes CASSRRDPSYNEQFF.

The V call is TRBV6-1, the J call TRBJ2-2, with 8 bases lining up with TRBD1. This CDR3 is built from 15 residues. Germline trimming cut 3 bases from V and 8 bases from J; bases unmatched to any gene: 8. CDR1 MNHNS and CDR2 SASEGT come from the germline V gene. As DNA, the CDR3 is TGTGCCAGCAGTGAGAGTTTGCAGGGGGCTGGGGAGCTGTTTTTT. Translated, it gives CASSESLQGAGELFF.

CDR3 DNA sequence: TGTGCCAGCAGTTTATTCCGCCGGAACACTGAAGCTTTCTTT. Translating it yields CASSLFRRNTEAFF. This chain connects TRBV28 to TRBJ1-1; D is unresolved. V was clipped by 1 base and J by 1 base, with 7 bases between them. This CDR3 is built from 14 residues. Per germline, CDR1 MDHEN and CDR2 SYDVKM.

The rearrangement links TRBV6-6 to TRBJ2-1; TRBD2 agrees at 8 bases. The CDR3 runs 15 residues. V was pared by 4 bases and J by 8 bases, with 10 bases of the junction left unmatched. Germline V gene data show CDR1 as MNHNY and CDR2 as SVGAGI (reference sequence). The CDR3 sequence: CASSFILADGDEQFF. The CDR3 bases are TGTGCCAGCAGTTTCATACTAGCGGATGGCGATGAGCAGTTCTTC.

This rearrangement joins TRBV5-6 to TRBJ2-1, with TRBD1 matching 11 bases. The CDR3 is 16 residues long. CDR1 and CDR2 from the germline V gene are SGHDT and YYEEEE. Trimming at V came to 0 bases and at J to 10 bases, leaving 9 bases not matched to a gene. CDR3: CASSLAGTGGLREQFF. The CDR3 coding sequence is TGTGCCAGCAGCTTGGCCGGGACAGGGGGACTTAGGGAGCAGTTCTTC.

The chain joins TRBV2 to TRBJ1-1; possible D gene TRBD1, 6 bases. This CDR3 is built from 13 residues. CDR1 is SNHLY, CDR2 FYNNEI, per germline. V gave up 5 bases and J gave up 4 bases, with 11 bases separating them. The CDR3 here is CASSKQGGTEAFF. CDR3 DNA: TGTGCCAGCAGTAAACAGGGTGGCACTGAAGCTTTCTTT.

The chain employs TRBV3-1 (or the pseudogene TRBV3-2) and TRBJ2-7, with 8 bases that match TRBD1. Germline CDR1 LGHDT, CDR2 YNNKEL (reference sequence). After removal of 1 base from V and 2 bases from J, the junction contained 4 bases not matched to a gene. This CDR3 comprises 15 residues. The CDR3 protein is CASSQGAGGPYEQYF. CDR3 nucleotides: TGTGCCAGCAGCCAAGGGGCAGGGGGCCCCTACGAGCAGTACTTC.

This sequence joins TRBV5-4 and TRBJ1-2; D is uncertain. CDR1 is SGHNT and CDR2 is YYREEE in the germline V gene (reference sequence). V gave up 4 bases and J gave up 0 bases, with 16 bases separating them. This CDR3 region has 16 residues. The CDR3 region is CASSLMVVGANYGYTF. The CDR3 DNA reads TGTGCCAGCAGCCTAATGGTAGTCGGGGCTAACTATGGCTACACCTTC.

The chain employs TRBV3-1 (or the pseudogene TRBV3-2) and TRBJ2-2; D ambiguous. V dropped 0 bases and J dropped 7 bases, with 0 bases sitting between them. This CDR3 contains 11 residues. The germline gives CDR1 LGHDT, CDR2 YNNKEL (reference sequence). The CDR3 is CASSQDGELFF. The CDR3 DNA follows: TGTGCCAGCAGCCAAGACGGGGAGCTGTTTTTT.

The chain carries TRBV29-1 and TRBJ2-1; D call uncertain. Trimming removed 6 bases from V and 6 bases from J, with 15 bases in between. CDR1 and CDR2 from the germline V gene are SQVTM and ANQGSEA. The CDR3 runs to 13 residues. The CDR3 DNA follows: TGCAGCGTCGGCAGCCTGTATGGCAATGAGCAGTTCTTC. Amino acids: CSVGSLYGNEQFF.